This is a list of T cell receptor beta chains from one sample in a study of T cells in tuberculosis. The assay was immunoSEQ multiplex PCR, and TCRdb's table has in-frame clones only and misses some. Counted here are roughly 40,000 clones, around 95% occurring once; the ten biggest clones make up around 3.5%. The sequenced sample was PBMCs. The receptors derive from a donor aged 10 to 29 with latent tuberculosis or without tuberculosis infection. The CDR3 runs from the conserved cysteine through the conserved F or W. The order of the fields is V gene, clone size, J gene, D gene, CDR3 protein, CDR3 DNA. The D gene is left open where the match is weak. Not all rows give a size; the values are once, few, many and, for expanded clones, a class.

v_gene: TRBV19
abundance: -
j_gene: TRBJ1-5
d_gene: -
CDR3aa: CASSLDRDQPQHF
CDR3nt: TGTGCCAGTAGCCTTGACAGAGATCAGCCCCAGCATTTT

v_gene: TRBV7-9
abundance: -
j_gene: TRBJ1-1
d_gene: -
CDR3aa: CASSLVRVTLTESNTEAFF
CDR3nt: TGTGCCAGCAGCTTAGTTCGCGTCACCCTGACTGAGTCGAACACTGAAGCTTTCTTT

v_gene: TRBV5-4
abundance: -
j_gene: TRBJ1-1
d_gene: -
CDR3aa: CASSLGLLEVTEAFF
CDR3nt: TGTGCCAGCAGCTTGGGGCTGCTAGAGGTCACTGAAGCTTTCTTT

v_gene: TRBV7-2
abundance: once
j_gene: TRBJ2-5
d_gene: TRBD2
CDR3aa: CASSLMGGVTQYF
CDR3nt: TGTGCCAGCAGCTTAATGGGGGGGGTGACCCAGTACTTC

v_gene: TRBV29-1
abundance: -
j_gene: TRBJ2-7
d_gene: -
CDR3aa: CSVDPGTYEQYF
CDR3nt: TGCAGCGTCGACCCAGGGACCTACGAGCAGTACTTC

v_gene: TRBV27
abundance: -
j_gene: TRBJ1-1
d_gene: TRBD1
CDR3aa: CASPWWYPTDRDGANTEAFF
CDR3nt: TGTGCCAGCCCCTGGTGGTACCCGACGGACAGGGATGGCGCGAACACTGAAGCTTTCTTT

v_gene: TRBV27
abundance: -
j_gene: TRBJ2-1
d_gene: TRBD2
CDR3aa: CASSSHLAGGLDEQFF
CDR3nt: TGTGCCAGCAGCTCCCATCTAGCGGGGGGACTCGACGAGCAGTTCTTC

v_gene: TRBV5-4
abundance: -
j_gene: TRBJ1-1
d_gene: TRBD1
CDR3aa: CASSLGQVNTEAFF
CDR3nt: TGTGCCAGCAGCTTAGGACAGGTGAACACTGAAGCTTTCTTT

v_gene: TRBV5-8
abundance: -
j_gene: TRBJ1-5
d_gene: TRBD1
CDR3aa: CASSSGTGGNQPQHF
CDR3nt: TGTGCCAGCAGTTCCGGGACAGGAGGCAATCAGCCCCAGCATTTT

v_gene: TRBV11-2
abundance: -
j_gene: TRBJ1-2
d_gene: TRBD1
CDR3aa: CASSYTGGDNYGYTF
CDR3nt: TGTGCCAGCAGTTATACAGGGGGAGATAACTATGGCTACACCTTC

v_gene: TRBV19
abundance: -
j_gene: TRBJ1-2
d_gene: TRBD1
CDR3aa: CASSITGQGAGYTF
CDR3nt: TGTGCCAGTAGTATCACGGGACAGGGGGCTGGCTACACCTTC

v_gene: TRBV5-4
abundance: -
j_gene: TRBJ2-7
d_gene: -
CDR3aa: CASSLETQRGEQYF
CDR3nt: TGTGCCAGCAGCTTGGAGACCCAAAGGGGCGAGCAGTACTTC

v_gene: TRBV12-5
abundance: -
j_gene: TRBJ2-1
d_gene: -
CDR3aa: CASGLSNEQFF
CDR3nt: TGTGCTAGTGGTCTCTCCAATGAGCAGTTCTTC

v_gene: TRBV5-4
abundance: -
j_gene: TRBJ2-1
d_gene: -
CDR3aa: CASSLRQVHNEQFF
CDR3nt: TGTGCCAGCAGCCTCCGACAGGTTCACAATGAGCAGTTCTTC

v_gene: TRBV11-2
abundance: -
j_gene: TRBJ1-3
d_gene: -
CDR3aa: CASSLVGGSGNTIYF
CDR3nt: TGTGCCAGCAGCTTAGTCGGGGGTTCTGGAAACACCATATATTTT

v_gene: TRBV27
abundance: once
j_gene: TRBJ2-7
d_gene: -
CDR3aa: CASSPRRGEYRVRTYEQYF
CDR3nt: TGTGCCAGCAGTCCTCGACGGGGGGAGTACAGGGTAAGGACCTACGAGCAGTACTTC

v_gene: TRBV2
abundance: -
j_gene: TRBJ2-1
d_gene: -
CDR3aa: CASSERHRLVHEQFF
CDR3nt: TGTGCCAGCAGTGAACGACACAGGCTGGTGCATGAGCAGTTCTTC

v_gene: TRBV19
abundance: -
j_gene: TRBJ1-3
d_gene: TRBD1
CDR3aa: CASTLQGPRNTIYF
CDR3nt: TGTGCCAGTACCCTACAGGGGCCTAGGAACACCATATATTTT

v_gene: TRBV30
abundance: -
j_gene: TRBJ2-1
d_gene: TRBD2
CDR3aa: CASSSGGPNEQFF
CDR3nt: TGTGCCTCAAGTAGCGGGGGGCCCAATGAGCAGTTCTTC

v_gene: TRBV5-1
abundance: once
j_gene: TRBJ1-1
d_gene: -
CDR3aa: CASSIEKNTEAFF
CDR3nt: TGCGCCAGCAGCATAGAGAAGAACACTGAAGCTTTCTTT

v_gene: TRBV10-2
abundance: -
j_gene: TRBJ1-1
d_gene: TRBD1
CDR3aa: CASSEQGGTEAFF
CDR3nt: TGCGCCAGCAGTGAACAGGGGGGCACTGAAGCTTTCTTT

v_gene: TRBV2
abundance: -
j_gene: TRBJ1-2
d_gene: -
CDR3aa: CASSDREHGYTF
CDR3nt: TGTGCCAGCAGTGACAGGGAACATGGCTACACCTTC

v_gene: TRBV6-5
abundance: -
j_gene: TRBJ1-1
d_gene: -
CDR3aa: CASSFQGNTEAFF
CDR3nt: TGTGCCAGCAGTTTCCAGGGTAACACTGAAGCTTTCTTT

v_gene: TRBV7-9
abundance: -
j_gene: TRBJ1-1
d_gene: -
CDR3aa: CASSAQQGNTEAFF
CDR3nt: TGTGCCAGCAGCGCGCAACAGGGTAACACTGAAGCTTTCTTT

v_gene: TRBV2
abundance: once
j_gene: TRBJ1-1
d_gene: -
CDR3aa: CASTPQGGRMNTEAFF
CDR3nt: TGTGCCAGCACCCCCCAAGGGGGTCGAATGAACACTGAAGCTTTCTTT

v_gene: TRBV19
abundance: -
j_gene: TRBJ1-5
d_gene: -
CDR3aa: CASRSEYNQPQHF
CDR3nt: TGTGCCAGTAGGTCGGAGTACAATCAGCCCCAGCATTTT